The TCR beta chain under discussion was sequenced for a study of OX40 agonist ivuxolimab in advanced cancers. About the research overall: The dose-escalation group included hepatocellular carcinoma, melanoma, renal cell carcinoma and head and neck cancer. Three patients, one with hepatocellular carcinoma and two with cutaneous melanoma, achieved partial responses.

Trimming shortened V by 1 base and J by 2 bases, and 6 bases separated the two germline ends. Germline V gene lookup returns CDR1 SEHNR and CDR2 FQNEAQ (reference sequence). The CDR3 has 14 residues. TCRdb's copy holds only in-frame clones and misses some; the assay was immunoSEQ multiplex PCR. Here the sample spans around 63,000 clones, over 75% being singletons. V usage is TRBV7-9 and J usage is TRBJ1-3; no clear D gene. The receptor was isolated from an adult with an advanced solid tumor such as melanoma, head and neck, liver or kidney cancer. The specimen comprised CD4+ or CD8+ T cells sorted from blood, sampled in a trial of the OX40 agonist ivuxolimab. The CDR3 region has the DNA TGTGCCAGCAGCTTAGGAGGAACTGGAAACACCATATATTTT. It translates to CASSLGGTGNTIYF.